This note documents a single TCR beta chain sequence. As yet, its antigen is unknown. Germline-derived CDR1 and CDR2 are ENHRY and SYGVKD. Trimming pared 5 bases from V and 4 bases from J, leaving 6 bases between. This CDR3 contains 12 residues. These data come from a study of blood T cells in healthy people across ages. Study-wide results and limits: The unknown donor CMV status may have confounded expanded clonotype changes. Estimates of diversity drawn from one million T cells were considered underestimates.

PCR was performed a second time for roughly 7 to 11 cycles using a sample-barcoded 5' primer and a J-beta primer mix. Each CDR3 protein gets one entry after TCRdb re-called the 5' RACE reads with MiXCR. The table includes about 780,000 distinct CDR3 sequences, 46% detected once. Caucasian, healthy and from Russia, the donors were aged between roughly 6 and 95. Total RNA was extracted at no less than 5.5 micrograms per sample. This clonotype was sampled from a man older than 75 in good health. This chain connects TRBV10-3 to TRBJ1-5, with no clear D. The sample comprised blood. CDR3 DNA sequence: TGTGCCATCAGTAATACTAATCAGCCCCAGCATTTT. Translating it yields CAISNTNQPQHF.